What follows are 8 T cell receptor beta chains derived from one specimen sequenced in a study of T-cell memory formation after mild COVID-19. Each CDR3 protein is one row after TCRdb ran MiXCR on the 5' RACE reads. The sample yields around 260,000 distinct CDR3 sequences, under 20% seen once. The sequenced material came from PBMCs or a T cell subset sorted from them (not recorded which). These receptors were taken from a man in his late teens or twenties who had mild COVID-19 (a few samples of this study predate the infection). Cell type and time point are not known.

The genes are TRBV30 and TRBJ2-1; 13 nucleotides agree with TRBD2. The CDR3 totals 19 residues. The germline V gene encodes CDR1 GTSNPN and CDR2 SVGIG (reference sequence). V gave up 1 base and J gave up 0 bases; unmatched junction bases: 9. CDR3 DNA sequence: TGTGCCTGGAGTGACAGACTAGCGGGGGGCCAGAGCTCCTACAATGAGCAGTTCTTC. It yields the protein CAWSDRLAGGQSSYNEQFF.

This clonotype occurred many times. This chain joins TRBV12-5 and TRBJ1-1; 10 bases are shared with TRBD1. After removal of 3 bases from V and 7 bases from J, the junction contained 5 bases not matched to a gene. Germline CDR1 LGHNT, CDR2 FRNRAP. This CDR3 comprises 14 residues. The CDR3 nucleotides are TGTGCTAGTGGTTTTGGGACAGGGGTCCTTGAAGCTTTCTTT. Amino acids: CASGFGTGVLEAFF. Full variable domain (rest looked up from reference TRBV12-5 and TRBJ1-1): DARVTQTPRHKVTEMGQEVTMRCQPILGHNTVFWYRQTMMQGLELLAYFRNRAPLDDSGMPKDRFSAEMPDATLATLKIQPSEPRDSAVYFCASGFGTGVLEAFFGQGTRLTVV.

The gene calls are TRBV10-3 and TRBJ2-5; 8 bases agree with TRBD2. The CDR3 loop spans 17 amino acids. J gave up 3 bases and V 0 bases, and 9 bases lay outside the gene matches. The V gene's germline CDR1 is ENHRY and CDR2 SYGVKD. The chain's CDR3 is CAISESPGGGREETQYF. Here the CDR3 DNA reads TGTGCCATCAGTGAGTCCCCTGGCGGGGGGAGAGAAGAGACCCAGTACTTC.

This clonotype was counted only a few times. V and J are TRBV6-2 or TRBV6-3 and TRBJ1-1; D call uncertain. The V gene's germline CDR1 is MNHEY and CDR2 SVGEGT. CDR3 length: 11 amino acids. Trimming removed 1 base from V and 8 bases from J, with 5 bases in between. The CDR3 here is CASSYWGEAFF. The CDR3, as DNA: TGTGCCAGCAGTTACTGGGGAGAAGCTTTCTTT.

The V gene is TRBV6-2 or TRBV6-3, the J gene TRBJ2-7, with 8 positions matching TRBD2. CDR3 length: 14 residues. Germline V gives CDR1 MNHEY, CDR2 SVGEGT. V was clipped by 4 bases and J by 5 bases; unmatched bases: 7. The CDR3, as DNA: TGTGCCAGCAGTTGGCGGGGGGACCTCGACGAGCAGTACTTC. Translating gives CASSWRGDLDEQYF.

In its sample, this clonotype was seen a few times. The genes are TRBV5-1 and TRBJ2-7, with TRBD2 matching over 12 bases. The ends lost 5 bases at V and 3 bases at J; junction bases unmatched: 3. Germline-derived CDR1 and CDR2 are SGHRS and YFSETQ. CDR3 length: 14 amino acids. The CDR3 is CASRLTSGGYEQYV. In DNA form, the CDR3 reads TGCGCCAGCAGACTGACTAGCGGGGGCTACGAGCAGTACGTC.

The chain is built from TRBV25-1 and TRBJ2-6; either TRBD1 or TRBD2 may supply D (7 bases each). CDR1 MGHDK and CDR2 SYGVNS come from the germline V gene. V lost 5 bases to trimming and J lost 4 bases, with 15 bases between them. This CDR3 has 16 amino acids. As DNA, the CDR3 is TGTGCCAGCAGTCCAGGGGGGGCTTCCGGGGCCAACGTCCTGACTTTC. The encoded protein is CASSPGGASGANVLTF.

This chain connects TRBV20-1 to TRBJ1-5; 8 nucleotides align to TRBD1. The V and J ends lost 6 bases and 6 bases, in that order; junction bases with no gene match: 10. CDR3 length: 14 amino acids. CDR1 and CDR2 from the germline V gene are DFQATT and SNEGSKA (reference sequence). CDR3: CSAGNRGSSQPQHF. CDR3 nucleotide sequence: TGCAGTGCGGGAAACAGGGGGTCAAGTCAGCCCCAGCATTTT.